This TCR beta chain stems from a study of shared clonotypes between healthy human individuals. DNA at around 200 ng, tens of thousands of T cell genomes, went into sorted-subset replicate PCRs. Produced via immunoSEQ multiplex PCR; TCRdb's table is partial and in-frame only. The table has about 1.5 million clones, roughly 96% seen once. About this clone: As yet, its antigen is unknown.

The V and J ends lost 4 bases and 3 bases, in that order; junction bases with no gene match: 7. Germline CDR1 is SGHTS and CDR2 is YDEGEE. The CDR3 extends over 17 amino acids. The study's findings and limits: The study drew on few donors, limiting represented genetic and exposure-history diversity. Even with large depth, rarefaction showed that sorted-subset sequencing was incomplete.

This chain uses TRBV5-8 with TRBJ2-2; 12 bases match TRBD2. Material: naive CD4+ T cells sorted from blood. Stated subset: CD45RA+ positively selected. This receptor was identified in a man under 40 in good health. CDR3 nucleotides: TGTGCCAGCAGCCGAGGACTAGCGGGAAGTCACACCGGGGAGCTGTTTTTT. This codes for CASSRGLAGSHTGELFF. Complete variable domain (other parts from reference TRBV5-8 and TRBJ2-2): EAGVTQSPTHLIKTRGQQATLRCSPISGHTSVYWYQQALGLGLQFLLWYDEGEERNRGNFPPRFSGRQFPNYSSELNVNALELEDSALYLCASSRGLAGSHTGELFFGEGSRLTVL.